The entry below describes one TCR beta chain. This record comes from a study of blood T cell repertoires in COVID-19. Across the study: Material from acute and convalescent COVID-19 was sourced from the United States, Italy and Spain. Sample material is recorded as cDNA or gDNA derived from T cells, B-cell-depleted T cells, or PBMCs.

V gave up 2 bases and J gave up 7 bases, with 14 bases separating them. Germline loops: CDR1 KGHSH, CDR2 LQKENI. CDR3 size: 15 residues. Original methodology: The assay estimated nucleated cells by amplifying reference gene primers. Libraries were prepared by immunoSEQ multiplex PCR; TCRdb keeps only in-frame clonotypes and omits some of them. V, J and clone size are taken as reported in that table, and D and trimming were inferred from the DNA itself. The sample gives approximately 210,000 clones, more than 85% of which show up once; roughly 2% is in the top ten. The TCR comes from a middle-aged man with active or convalescent COVID-19. The chain recombines TRBV18 with TRBJ1-4; D possibly corresponds to TRBD1 (5 bases). Sequencing input: peripheral blood. CDR3 DNA: TGTGCCAGCTCACCAGCGGGGGGTCGAGGTGAAAAACTGTTTTTT. Protein sequence: CASSPAGGRGEKLFF.